This T cell receptor (beta chain) comes out of a study of shared clonotypes between healthy human individuals. Points from the study as a whole: Non-shared clonotypes displayed generation probabilities falling below those of clonotypes present in all four donors.

V shed 4 bases and J shed 8 bases, with 18 bases lying between them. Germline V gives CDR1 SGHRS, CDR2 YFSETQ. This CDR3 comprises 14 residues. This clone was seen a single time. The antigen remains unidentified. As handled by the study authors: Filtering differed because ImmunoSEQ produced junction-only sequences that carried no quality scores. Clones were read by immunoSEQ multiplex PCR, and TCRdb kept only the in-frame ones, dropping some. V, J and clone size are taken as reported in that table, and D and trimming were inferred from the DNA itself. The repertoire has about 2.4 million clones, approximately 94% of them found once; the top ten carry about 0.13%.

Sequencing input: naive CD4+ T cells sorted from blood. Subset denoted: CD45RA+ positively selected. The rearrangement uses TRBV5-1 and TRBJ1-2; a possible D gene is TRBD1 (6 bases). This TCR was sampled from a man between 18 and 29 years old in good health. This chain's CDR3 is CASSPVPTGLGYTF. Here the CDR3 DNA reads TGCGCCAGCAGCCCGGTACCGACAGGACTCGGCTACACCTTC. Full variable domain (remainder filled in from reference TRBV5-1 and TRBJ1-2): KAGVTQTPRYLIKTRGQQVTLSCSPISGHRSVSWYQQTPGQGLQFLFEYFSETQRNKGNFPGRFSGRQFSNSRSEMNVSTLELGDSALYLCASSPVPTGLGYTFGSGTRLTVV.